This T cell receptor (beta chain) was recorded in a study of cytomegalovirus exposure and HLA in healthy donors. Study findings and constraints: Later work found most CMV-associated TCR beta chains apparently HLA-restricted.

This clone occurred a few times. Its matching antigen is unknown. With 60 Vbeta and 13 Jbeta primers, the PCR was carried out. Assay: immunoSEQ multiplex PCR; the TCRdb copy retains only in-frame clones and omits some. The sample lists about 130,000 clones, about 74% seen once, with around 4.7% in the top ten. Germline V gene sequence: CDR1 SNHLY, CDR2 FYNNEI. The CDR3 has 13 residues. Trimming at V came to 7 bases and at J to 3 bases, leaving 2 bases not matched to a gene. Sequencing used PBMCs. The sequence was obtained from a man aged 18 to 35 in good health and CMV-seropositive. The rearrangement links TRBV2 to TRBJ2-3, with TRBD1 identical over 9 bases. This CDR3 is CASNRGRTDTQYF. CDR3 bases: TGTGCCAGCAACAGGGGGCGGACAGATACGCAGTATTTT.